The 17 T cell receptor beta chains listed next were all sequenced from one sample in a study of CD8 T cells in ankylosing spondylitis. Their cognate antigens are unknown. The study's findings and limits: Within ankylosing spondylitis blood, a TCR beta motif made up of under 10 highly homologous variants appeared to be characteristic.

TCRdb analysed the 5' RACE reads with MiXCR anew, one entry per CDR3 protein. The sample holds some 240,000 distinct CDR3 sequences, around 7.9% seen once. Sequenced material: blood, either unsorted or a sorted T cell fraction (not recorded which). The receptors were sampled from a male donor with ankylosing spondylitis.

V gene TRBV7-2 combines with J gene TRBJ2-7; D is unresolved. This CDR3 is 15 amino acids long. Germline CDR1 SGHTA, CDR2 FQGNSA. V was pared by 4 bases and J by 2 bases, with 15 bases between. In nucleotides, the CDR3 is TGTGCCAGCAGCTCCGGGTGGCAGGTGACCTACGAGCAGTACTTC. Residues: CASSSGWQVTYEQYF.

This clonotype was counted ten times or more. CDR3 residues: CASSLEGGDEQFF. The DNA for the CDR3 is TGTGCCAGCAGCTTAGAGGGGGGGGATGAGCAGTTCTTC. V is TRBV11-3 and J is TRBJ2-1; 7 nucleotides agree with TRBD2. With 0 bases clipped from V and 8 bases from J, the junction kept 1 base outside the gene matches. CDR1 is SGHNT, CDR2 YENEEA, per germline. This CDR3 comprises 13 residues.

This clonotype has more than one count but fewer than ten. The rearrangement links TRBV18 to TRBJ2-5; possibly TRBD1 for D (5 bases). Trimming took 1 base from V and 1 from J, leaving 7 bases between them. CDR3 size: 14 residues. Germline V gives CDR1 KGHSH, CDR2 LQKENI. Here the CDR3 reads CASSPLDIQETQYF. The CDR3, as DNA: TGTGCCAGCTCACCACTGGACATCCAAGAGACCCAGTACTTC.

V usage is TRBV12-3 or TRBV12-4 and J usage is TRBJ2-3, with TRBD2 matching over 9 bases. The CDR3 is made up of 15 amino acids. V gave up 1 base and J gave up 7 bases; unmatched junction bases: 6. The CDR3 here is CASSLGLAGTNTQYF. The CDR3 DNA sequence: TGTGCCAGCAGTTTAGGCCTAGCGGGGACGAATACGCAGTATTTT.

The chain recombines TRBV10-2 with TRBJ2-1; TRBD2 matches 7 bases. CDR3 length: 21 amino acids. Per the germline V gene, CDR1 is WSHSY and CDR2 is SAAADI. The junction had 25 bases not matched to a gene; V was cut back by 2 bases and J by 6 bases. CDR3 region: CASSEGRSSTSASTGSNEQFF. The CDR3 bases are TGCGCCAGCAGTGAGGGACGGTCGTCCACTAGCGCCTCCACGGGGAGCAATGAGCAGTTCTTC.

This clonotype was found many times. The chain combines TRBV4-3 with TRBJ2-1; perhaps TRBD1 as D (6 bases). Deletions cut 0 bases from V and 0 bases from J, with 9 bases between. Germline CDR1 and CDR2: LGHNA and YSLEER. CDR3 length equals 16 residues. CDR3 sequence reads: CASSQDRGSSYNEQFF. The DNA for the CDR3 is TGCGCCAGCAGCCAAGATAGGGGGAGCTCCTACAATGAGCAGTTCTTC.

This clonotype was detected ten times or more. J is TRBJ2-7 and V is TRBV7-9; 10 bases agree with TRBD2. This CDR3 comprises 16 residues. Trimming removed 2 bases from V and 7 bases from J; junction bases left unmatched: 11. The germline V gene has CDR1 SEHNR and CDR2 FQNEAQ (reference sequence). The CDR3 is CASSLPSGGSIWEQYF. Written as DNA, the CDR3 is TGTGCCAGCAGCTTACCTAGCGGGGGTTCGATATGGGAGCAGTACTTC. The variable domain in full, with the rest retrieved from reference TRBV7-9 and TRBJ2-7, is DTGVSQNPRHKITKRGQNVTFRCDPISEHNRLYWYRQTLGQGPEFLTYFQNEAQLEKSRLLSDRFSAERPKGSFSTLEIQRTEQGDSAMYLCASSLPSGGSIWEQYFGPGTRLTVT.

This clonotype has ten or more counts. The chain recombines TRBV2 with TRBJ2-1; 11 bases map to TRBD2. The CDR3 loop spans 16 amino acids. Germline V gene sequence: CDR1 SNHLY, CDR2 FYNNEI. After removal of 4 bases from V and 9 bases from J, the junction contained 11 bases not matched to a gene. CDR3 amino acids: CASSGFRSGRAGEQFF. The CDR3 DNA is TGTGCCAGCAGTGGTTTTCGTAGCGGGAGGGCCGGTGAGCAGTTCTTC.

This clonotype came up many times. The gene calls are TRBV5-1 and TRBJ2-1; D is unresolved. From germline, CDR1 is SGHRS and CDR2 YFSETQ. V lost 2 bases and J lost 9, with 12 bases in between. This CDR3 spans 13 amino acids. The CDR3 nucleotides are TGCGCCAGCAGCTTTTCAGAGTTATTTGAGCAGTTCTTC. It is translated as CASSFSELFEQFF. Using reference TRBV5-1 and TRBJ2-1 for the parts outside the CDR3, the full variable domain is KAGVTQTPRYLIKTRGQQVTLSCSPISGHRSVSWYQQTPGQGLQFLFEYFSETQRNKGNFPGRFSGRQFSNSRSEMNVSTLELGDSALYLCASSFSELFEQFFGPGTRLTVL.

This clonotype occurred many times. The chain's CDR3 is CASSQKLAGPTDTQYF. DNA for the CDR3: TGCGCCAGCAGCCAAAAACTAGCGGGACCCACAGATACGCAGTATTTT. V and J are TRBV4-1 and TRBJ2-3; 10 bases align to TRBD2. The CDR3 totals 16 residues. Germline trimming cut 2 bases from V and 2 bases from J; bases unmatched to any gene: 4. Germline V gene sequence: CDR1 MGHRA, CDR2 YSYEKL.

This clonotype was observed at least ten times. The rearrangement uses TRBV4-3 and TRBJ1-2; D not resolved. Germline loops: CDR1 LGHNA, CDR2 YSLEER. There are 15 residues in the CDR3. Trimming shortened V by 4 bases and J by 4 bases, and 16 bases separated the two germline ends. The CDR3 reads CASSPSRRAAYGYTF. In DNA, the CDR3 is TGCGCCAGCAGCCCTTCAAGGAGGGCGGCCTATGGCTACACCTTC.

The rearrangement joins TRBV6-2 or TRBV6-3 to TRBJ2-7; TRBD2 matches 7 bases. The CDR3 totals 16 residues. Germline V lookup: CDR1 MNHEY, CDR2 SVGEGT. J lost 4 bases, V lost 6 bases, and 15 bases had no gene match. CDR3 nucleotide sequence: TGTGCCAGCAGAGAGGGACTAAAGAATCCCTTTTACGAGCAGTACTTC. Translating gives CASREGLKNPFYEQYF.

CDR3 protein: CASSPYPGQGIHEQYF. The CDR3 bases are TGTGCCAGCAGCCCATACCCGGGACAGGGGATCCACGAGCAGTACTTC. The chain employs TRBV11-2 and TRBJ2-7, with TRBD1 identical over 10 bases. The germline V gene encodes CDR1 SGHAT and CDR2 FQNNGV. The CDR3 consists of 16 residues. V shed 5 bases, J shed 5 bases, and the junction held 12 bases outside the gene matches.

The V call is TRBV6-1, the J call TRBJ2-2, with D possibly being TRBD2 (5 bases). V was cut by 9 bases and J by 2 bases, with 22 bases left in between. CDR3 length equals 17 residues. In germline, CDR1 is MNHNS, CDR2 SASEGT. As DNA, the CDR3 is TGTGCCAGAAGTACAGCAACAGAGGGATTCAACACCGGGGAGCTGTTTTTT. This gives the protein CARSTATEGFNTGELFF.

This clonotype was detected only a few times. This chain joins TRBV12-3 or TRBV12-4 and TRBJ1-6, with unresolved D. Trimming removed 3 bases at V and 10 bases at J, with 13 bases between. The CDR3 contains 14 residues. Written as DNA, the CDR3 is TGTGCCAGCAGTTTGGCCCGGGGAGGCTCACCCCTCCACTTT. This translates into CASSLARGGSPLHF.

This clonotype showed up many times. The J gene is TRBJ2-3, the V gene TRBV18; D is unresolved. The germline V gene encodes CDR1 KGHSH and CDR2 LQKENI. There are 12 residues in the CDR3. Trimming took off 0 bases at V and 2 bases at J, with 0 bases between the two ends. DNA of the CDR3: TGTGCCAGCTCACCACCCACAGATACGCAGTATTTT. Amino acid sequence: CASSPPTDTQYF.

This clonotype was observed at least ten times. J is TRBJ2-5 and V is TRBV12-3 or TRBV12-4, with D perhaps assigned TRBD1 or TRBD2 (5 bases each). CDR3 length equals 13 residues. The V end was cut by 6 bases, the J end by 4 bases, with 12 bases between. The CDR3 nucleotides are TGTGCCAGCAGCCCCCCGGGGCTAGAGACCCAGTACTTC. It translates to CASSPPGLETQYF.